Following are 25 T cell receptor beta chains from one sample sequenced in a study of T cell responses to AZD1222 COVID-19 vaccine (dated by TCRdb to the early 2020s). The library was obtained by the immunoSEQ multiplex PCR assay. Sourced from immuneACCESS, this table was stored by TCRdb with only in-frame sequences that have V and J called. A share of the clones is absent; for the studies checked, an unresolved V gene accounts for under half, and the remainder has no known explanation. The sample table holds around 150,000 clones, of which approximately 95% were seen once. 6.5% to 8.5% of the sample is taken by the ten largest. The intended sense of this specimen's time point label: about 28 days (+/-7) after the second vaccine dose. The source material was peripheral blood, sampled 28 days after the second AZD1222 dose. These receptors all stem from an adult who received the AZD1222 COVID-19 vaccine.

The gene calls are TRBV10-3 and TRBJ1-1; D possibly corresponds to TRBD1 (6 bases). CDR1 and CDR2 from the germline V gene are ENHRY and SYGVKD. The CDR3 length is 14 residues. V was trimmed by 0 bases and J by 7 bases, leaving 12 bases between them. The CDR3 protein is CAISESQGRIEAFF. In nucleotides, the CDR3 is TGTGCCATCAGTGAGTCCCAGGGGCGGATTGAAGCTTTCTTT.

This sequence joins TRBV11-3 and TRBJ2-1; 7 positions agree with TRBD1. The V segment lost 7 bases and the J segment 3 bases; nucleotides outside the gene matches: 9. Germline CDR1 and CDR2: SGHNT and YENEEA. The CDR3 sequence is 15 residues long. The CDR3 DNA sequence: TGTGCCAGCACTCTCCGGGACAGATTCTACAATGAGCAGTTCTTC. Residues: CASTLRDRFYNEQFF. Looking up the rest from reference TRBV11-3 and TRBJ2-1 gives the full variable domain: EAGVVQSPRYKIIEKKQPVAFWCNPISGHNTLYWYLQNLGQGPELLIRYENEEAVDDSQLPKDRFSAERLKGVDSTLKIQPAELGDSAVYLCASTLRDRFYNEQFFGPGTRLTVL.

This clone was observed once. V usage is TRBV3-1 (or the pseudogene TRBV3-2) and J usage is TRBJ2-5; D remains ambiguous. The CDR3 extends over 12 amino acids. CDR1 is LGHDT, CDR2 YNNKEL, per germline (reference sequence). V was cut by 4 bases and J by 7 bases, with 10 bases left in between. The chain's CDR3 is CASSPGFSTQYF. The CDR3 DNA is TGTGCCAGCAGCCCGGGCTTCTCGACCCAGTACTTC.

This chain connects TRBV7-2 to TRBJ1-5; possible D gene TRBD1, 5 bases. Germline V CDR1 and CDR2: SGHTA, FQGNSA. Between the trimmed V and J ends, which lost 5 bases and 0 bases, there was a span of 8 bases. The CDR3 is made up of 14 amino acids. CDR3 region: CASSGRDSNQPQHF. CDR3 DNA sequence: TGTGCCAGCAGCGGCAGGGATAGCAATCAGCCCCAGCATTTT.

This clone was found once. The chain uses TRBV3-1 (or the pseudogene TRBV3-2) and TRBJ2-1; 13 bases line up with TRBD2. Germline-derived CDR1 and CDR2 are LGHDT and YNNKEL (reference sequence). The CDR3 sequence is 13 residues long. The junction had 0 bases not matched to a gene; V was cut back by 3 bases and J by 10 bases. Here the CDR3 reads CASSQTSGGEQFF. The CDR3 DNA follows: TGTGCCAGCAGCCAGACTAGCGGGGGGGAGCAGTTCTTC.

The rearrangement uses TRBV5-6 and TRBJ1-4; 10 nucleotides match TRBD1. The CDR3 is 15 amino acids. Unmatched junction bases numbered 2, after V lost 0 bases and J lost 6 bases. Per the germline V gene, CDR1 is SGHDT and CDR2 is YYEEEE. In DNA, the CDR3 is TGTGCCAGCAGCTTGGGACAGGGGGCCTATGAAAAACTGTTTTTT. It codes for CASSLGQGAYEKLFF.

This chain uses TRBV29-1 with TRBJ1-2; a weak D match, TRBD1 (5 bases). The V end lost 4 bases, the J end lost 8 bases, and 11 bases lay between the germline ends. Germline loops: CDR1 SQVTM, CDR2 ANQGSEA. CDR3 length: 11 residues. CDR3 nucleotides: TGCAGCGTTGCCGGGGGGGTCGGCTACACCTTC. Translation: CSVAGGVGYTF.

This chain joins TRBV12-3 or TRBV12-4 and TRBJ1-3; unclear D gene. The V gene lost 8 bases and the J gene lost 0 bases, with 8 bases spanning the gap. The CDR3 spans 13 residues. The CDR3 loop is CASGSDSGNTIYF. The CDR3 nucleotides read TGTGCCAGCGGATCGGACTCTGGAAACACCATATATTTT.

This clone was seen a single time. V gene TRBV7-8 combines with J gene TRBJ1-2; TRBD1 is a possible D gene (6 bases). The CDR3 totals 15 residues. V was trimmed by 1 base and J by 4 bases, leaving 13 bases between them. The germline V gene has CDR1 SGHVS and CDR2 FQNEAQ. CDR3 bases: TGTGCCAGCAGCTTAGTCGGGGGCTGGAGCTATGGCTACACCTTC. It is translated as CASSLVGGWSYGYTF.

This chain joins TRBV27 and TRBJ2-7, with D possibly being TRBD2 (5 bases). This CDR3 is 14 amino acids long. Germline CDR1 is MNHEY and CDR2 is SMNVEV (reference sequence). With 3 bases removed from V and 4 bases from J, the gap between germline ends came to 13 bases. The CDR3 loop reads CASSFSGYPYEQYF. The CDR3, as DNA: TGTGCCAGCAGTTTCTCGGGATACCCGTACGAGCAGTACTTC.

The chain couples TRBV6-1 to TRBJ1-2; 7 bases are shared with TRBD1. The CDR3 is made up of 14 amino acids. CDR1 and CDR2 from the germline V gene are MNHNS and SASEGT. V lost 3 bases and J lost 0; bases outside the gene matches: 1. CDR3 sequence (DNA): TGTGCCAGCAGTGACAGGGGGGCTAACTATGGCTACACCTTC. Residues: CASSDRGANYGYTF.

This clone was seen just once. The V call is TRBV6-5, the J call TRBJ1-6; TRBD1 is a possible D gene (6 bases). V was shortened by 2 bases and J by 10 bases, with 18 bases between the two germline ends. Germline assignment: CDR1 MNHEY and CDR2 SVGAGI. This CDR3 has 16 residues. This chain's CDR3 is CASSYQPSGVESPLHF. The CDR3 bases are TGTGCCAGCAGTTACCAACCTTCAGGGGTTGAATCACCCCTCCACTTT.

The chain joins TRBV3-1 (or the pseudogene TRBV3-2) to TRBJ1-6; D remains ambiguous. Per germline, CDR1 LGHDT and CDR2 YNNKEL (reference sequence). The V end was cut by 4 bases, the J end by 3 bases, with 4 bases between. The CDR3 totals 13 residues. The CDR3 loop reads CASSPNYNSPLHF. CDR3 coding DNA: TGTGCCAGCAGCCCCAACTATAATTCACCCCTCCACTTT.

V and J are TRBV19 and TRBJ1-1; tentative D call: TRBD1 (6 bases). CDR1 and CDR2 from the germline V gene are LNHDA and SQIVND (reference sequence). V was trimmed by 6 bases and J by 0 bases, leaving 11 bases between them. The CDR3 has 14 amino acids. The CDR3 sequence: CASRTDRLNTEAFF. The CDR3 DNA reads TGTGCCAGTAGGACGGACAGACTGAACACTGAAGCTTTCTTT.

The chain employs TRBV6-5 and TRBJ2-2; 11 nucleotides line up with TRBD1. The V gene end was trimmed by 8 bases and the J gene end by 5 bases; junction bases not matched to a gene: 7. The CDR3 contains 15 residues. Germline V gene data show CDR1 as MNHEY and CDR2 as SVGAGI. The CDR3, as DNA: TGTGCCAGCCACCGAGGACAGGGGGCAACCGGGGAGCTGTTTTTT. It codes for CASHRGQGATGELFF.

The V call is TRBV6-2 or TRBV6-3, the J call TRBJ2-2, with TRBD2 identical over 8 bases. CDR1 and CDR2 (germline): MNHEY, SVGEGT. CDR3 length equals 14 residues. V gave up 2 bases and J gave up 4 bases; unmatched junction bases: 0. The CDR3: CASSYAGGTGELFF. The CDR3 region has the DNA TGTGCCAGCAGTTACGCGGGGGGCACCGGGGAGCTGTTTTTT.

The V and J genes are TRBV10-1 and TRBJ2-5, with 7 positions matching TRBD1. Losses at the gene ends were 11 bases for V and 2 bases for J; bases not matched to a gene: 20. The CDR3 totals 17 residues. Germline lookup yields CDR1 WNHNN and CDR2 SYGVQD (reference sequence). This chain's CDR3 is CAEPRPERGRRQETQYF. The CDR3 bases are TGCGCCGAGCCAAGACCCGAAAGGGGGCGCAGGCAAGAGACCCAGTACTTC.

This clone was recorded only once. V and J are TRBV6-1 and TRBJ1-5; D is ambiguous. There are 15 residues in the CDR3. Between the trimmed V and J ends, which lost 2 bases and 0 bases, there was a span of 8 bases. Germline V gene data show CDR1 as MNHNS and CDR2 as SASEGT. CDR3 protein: CASSETYYSNQPQHF. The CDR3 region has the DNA TGTGCCAGCAGTGAAACCTATTATAGCAATCAGCCCCAGCATTTT.

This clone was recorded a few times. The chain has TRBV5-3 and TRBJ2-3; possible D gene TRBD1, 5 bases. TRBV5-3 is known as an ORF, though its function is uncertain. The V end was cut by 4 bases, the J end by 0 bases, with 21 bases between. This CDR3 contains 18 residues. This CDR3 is CARSHPTDKTSSTDTQYF. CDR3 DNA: TGTGCCAGAAGCCACCCAACGGACAAGACCTCTAGCACAGATACGCAGTATTTT.

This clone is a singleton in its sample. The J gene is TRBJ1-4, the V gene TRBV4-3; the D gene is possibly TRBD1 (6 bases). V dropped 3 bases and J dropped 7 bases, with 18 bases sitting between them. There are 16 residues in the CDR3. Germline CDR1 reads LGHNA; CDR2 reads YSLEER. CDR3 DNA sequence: TGCGCCAGCAGCCACCACGCCAGGGGCAGAGGTGAAAAACTGTTTTTT. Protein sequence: CASSHHARGRGEKLFF.

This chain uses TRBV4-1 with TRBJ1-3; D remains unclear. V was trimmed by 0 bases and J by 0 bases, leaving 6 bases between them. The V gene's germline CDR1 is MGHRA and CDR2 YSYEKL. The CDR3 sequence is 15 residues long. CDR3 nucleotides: TGCGCCAGCAGCCAAGAAGCGGGCTCTGGAAACACCATATATTTT. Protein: CASSQEAGSGNTIYF.

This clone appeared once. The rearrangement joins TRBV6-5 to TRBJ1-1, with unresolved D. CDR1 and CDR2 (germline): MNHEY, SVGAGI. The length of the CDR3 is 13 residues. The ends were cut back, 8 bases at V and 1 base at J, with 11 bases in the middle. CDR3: CASFLIKNTEAFF. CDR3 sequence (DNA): TGTGCCAGCTTCTTAATCAAGAACACTGAAGCTTTCTTT.

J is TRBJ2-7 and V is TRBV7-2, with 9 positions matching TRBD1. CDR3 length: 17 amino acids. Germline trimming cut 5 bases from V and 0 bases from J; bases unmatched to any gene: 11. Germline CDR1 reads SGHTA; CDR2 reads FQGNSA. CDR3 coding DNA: TGTGCCAGCAGCCCTTATGGACAGGGGCTCTCCTCCTACGAGCAGTACTTC. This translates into CASSPYGQGLSSYEQYF.

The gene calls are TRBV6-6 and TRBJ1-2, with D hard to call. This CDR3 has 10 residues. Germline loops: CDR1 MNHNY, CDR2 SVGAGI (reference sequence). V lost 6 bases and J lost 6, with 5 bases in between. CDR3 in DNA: TGTGCCAGCAGCGGTGATGGCTACACCTTC. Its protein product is CASSGDGYTF.

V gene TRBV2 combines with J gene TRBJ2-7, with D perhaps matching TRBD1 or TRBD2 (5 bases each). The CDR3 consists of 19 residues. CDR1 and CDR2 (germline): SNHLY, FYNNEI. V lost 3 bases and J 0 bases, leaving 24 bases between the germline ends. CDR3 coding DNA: TGTGCCAGCAGTGAGGGGCAGGGAGTACCGGGGTACCACTCCTACGAGCAGTACTTC. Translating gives CASSEGQGVPGYHSYEQYF.